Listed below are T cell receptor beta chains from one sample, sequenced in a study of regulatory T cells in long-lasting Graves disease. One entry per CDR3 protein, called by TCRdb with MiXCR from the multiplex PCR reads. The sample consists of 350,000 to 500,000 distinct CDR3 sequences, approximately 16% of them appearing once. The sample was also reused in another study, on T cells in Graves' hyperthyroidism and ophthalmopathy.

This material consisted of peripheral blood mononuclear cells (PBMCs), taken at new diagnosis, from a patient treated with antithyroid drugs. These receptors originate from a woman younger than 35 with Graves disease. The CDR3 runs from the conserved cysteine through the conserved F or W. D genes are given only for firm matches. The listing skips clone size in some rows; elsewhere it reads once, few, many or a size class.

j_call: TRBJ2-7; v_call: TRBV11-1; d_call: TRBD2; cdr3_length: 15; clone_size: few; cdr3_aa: CASSQIAGGPYEQYF; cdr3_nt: TGTGCCAGCAGCCAGATAGCGGGAGGTCCCTACGAGCAGTACTTC
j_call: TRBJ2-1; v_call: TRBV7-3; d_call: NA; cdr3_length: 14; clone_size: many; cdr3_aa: CASSQRASYNEQFF; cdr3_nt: TGTGCCAGCAGCCAGCGGGCGTCCTACAATGAGCAGTTCTTC
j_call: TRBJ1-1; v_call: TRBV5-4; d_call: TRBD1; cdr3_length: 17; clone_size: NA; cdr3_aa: CASRGPGQGTMNTEAFF; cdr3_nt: TGTGCCAGCAGGGGGCCGGGACAGGGTACCATGAACACTGAAGCTTTCTTT
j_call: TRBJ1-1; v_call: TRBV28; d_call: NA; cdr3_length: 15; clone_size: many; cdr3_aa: CATWQIFRRDTEAFF; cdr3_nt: TGTGCTACCTGGCAGATCTTCCGCCGGGACACTGAAGCTTTCTTT
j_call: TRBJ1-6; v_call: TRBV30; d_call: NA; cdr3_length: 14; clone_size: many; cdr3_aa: CAWSVSQGGSPLHF; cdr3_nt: TGTGCCTGGAGTGTCTCGCAGGGAGGTTCACCCCTCCACTTT
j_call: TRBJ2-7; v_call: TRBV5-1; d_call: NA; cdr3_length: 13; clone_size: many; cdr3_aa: CASSLGGDYEQYF; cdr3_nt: TGCGCCAGCAGCTTGGGGGGGGACTACGAGCAGTACTTC
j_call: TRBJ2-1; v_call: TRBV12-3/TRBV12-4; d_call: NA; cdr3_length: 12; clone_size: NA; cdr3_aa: CASSMGIWDLFF; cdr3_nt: TGTGCCAGCAGTATGGGCATTTGGGATCTGTTCTTC
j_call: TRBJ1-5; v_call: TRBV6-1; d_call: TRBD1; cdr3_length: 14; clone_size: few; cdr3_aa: CASSEARGPQPQHF; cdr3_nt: TGTGCCAGCAGTGAAGCCAGGGGGCCTCAGCCCCAGCATTTT
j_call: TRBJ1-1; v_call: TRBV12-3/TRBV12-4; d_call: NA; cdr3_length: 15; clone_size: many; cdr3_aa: CASSRTTGSSTEAFF; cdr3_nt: TGTGCCAGCAGTCGAACTACAGGGTCAAGCACTGAAGCTTTCTTT
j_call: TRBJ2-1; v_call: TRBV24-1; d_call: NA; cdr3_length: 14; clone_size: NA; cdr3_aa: CATSVGGTYNEQFF; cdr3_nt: TGTGCCACCAGTGTAGGCGGGACCTACAATGAGCAGTTCTTC
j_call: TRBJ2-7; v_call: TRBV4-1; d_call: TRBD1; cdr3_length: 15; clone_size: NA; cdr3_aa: CASSHGQARRNEQYF; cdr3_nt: TGCGCCAGCAGCCACGGACAGGCCCGGAGGAACGAGCAGTACTTC
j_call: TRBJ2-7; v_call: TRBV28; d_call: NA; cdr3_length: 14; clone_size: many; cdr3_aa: CASSFRGGGLEQYF; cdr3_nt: TGTGCCAGCAGTTTCCGCGGAGGAGGGCTCGAGCAGTACTTC
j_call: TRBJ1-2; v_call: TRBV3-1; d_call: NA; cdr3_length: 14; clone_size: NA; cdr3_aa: CASSHNREGYGYTF; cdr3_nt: TGTGCCAGCAGTCATAACAGGGAGGGCTATGGCTACACCTTC
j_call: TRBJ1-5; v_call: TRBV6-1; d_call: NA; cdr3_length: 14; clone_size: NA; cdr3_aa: CASSGVASVQPQHF; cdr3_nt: TGTGCCAGCAGTGGGGTTGCGTCAGTTCAGCCCCAGCATTTT
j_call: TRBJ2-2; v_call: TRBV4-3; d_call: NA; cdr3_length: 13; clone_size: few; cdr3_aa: CASSQESVGELFF; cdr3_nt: TGCGCCAGCAGCCAAGAGTCGGTCGGGGAGCTGTTTTTT
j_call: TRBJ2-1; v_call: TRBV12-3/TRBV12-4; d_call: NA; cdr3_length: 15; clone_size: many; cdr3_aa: CASSLNRRNYNEQFF; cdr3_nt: TGTGCCAGCAGTTTAAACCGTCGGAACTACAATGAGCAGTTCTTC
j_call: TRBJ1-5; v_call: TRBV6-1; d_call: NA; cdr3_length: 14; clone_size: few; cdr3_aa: CASSAGAGNQPQHF; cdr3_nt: TGTGCCAGCAGCGCAGGGGCAGGGAATCAGCCCCAGCATTTT
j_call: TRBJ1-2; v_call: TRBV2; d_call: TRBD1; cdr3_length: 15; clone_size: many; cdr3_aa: CASRTRTGGTDGYTF; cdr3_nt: TGTGCCAGCAGAACACGGACAGGGGGAACGGATGGCTACACCTTC
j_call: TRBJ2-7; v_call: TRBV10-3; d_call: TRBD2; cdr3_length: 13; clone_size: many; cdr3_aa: CAIRAGTEYEQYF; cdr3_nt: TGTGCCATCCGAGCGGGAACGGAATACGAGCAGTACTTC
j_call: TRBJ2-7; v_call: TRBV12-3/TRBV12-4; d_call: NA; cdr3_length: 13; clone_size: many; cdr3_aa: CASSPGLGSEQYF; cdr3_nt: TGTGCCAGCAGTCCGGGGTTGGGGTCCGAGCAGTACTTC